A selection of T cell receptor beta chains follows, all from one sample in a study of blood T cells in healthy people across ages. TCRdb re-called the 5' RACE reads through MiXCR, storing one row per CDR3 protein. Of roughly 1.9 million distinct CDR3 sequences listed, about 39% are singletons. The specimen was blood. The receptors shown here come from a human donor in good health. Both conserved end residues are part of each CDR3. A D gene is named only where the DNA matches it firmly. A row's size may be missing; if present it is once, few, many or a size class.

J gene: TRBJ2-1; V gene: TRBV20-1; clone size: NA; D gene: TRBD1; CDR3 protein: CSASTQGYNEQFF; CDR3 DNA: TGCAGTGCTAGCACACAGGGGTACAATGAGCAGTTCTTC
J gene: TRBJ2-7; V gene: TRBV29-1; clone size: NA; D gene: NA; CDR3 protein: CSVEDRELYEQYF; CDR3 DNA: TGCAGCGTTGAAGATAGGGAACTCTACGAGCAGTACTTC
J gene: TRBJ2-7; V gene: TRBV18; clone size: few; D gene: TRBD1; CDR3 protein: CASSPDRGTYYEQYF; CDR3 DNA: TGTGCCAGCTCACCCGACAGGGGTACTTACTACGAGCAGTACTTC
J gene: TRBJ2-1; V gene: TRBV5-5; clone size: many; D gene: NA; CDR3 protein: CASSLAWGRVDNEQFF; CDR3 DNA: TGTGCCAGCAGCTTGGCCTGGGGAAGAGTTGACAATGAGCAGTTCTTC
J gene: TRBJ2-3; V gene: TRBV5-1; clone size: NA; D gene: NA; CDR3 protein: CASSLNPAPDTQYF; CDR3 DNA: TGCGCCAGCAGCTTGAATCCAGCGCCGGATACGCAGTATTTT
J gene: TRBJ2-3; V gene: TRBV18; clone size: few; D gene: NA; CDR3 protein: CASSPDISDTQYF; CDR3 DNA: TGTGCCAGCTCACCAGACATTTCAGATACGCAGTATTTT
J gene: TRBJ2-7; V gene: TRBV12-3/TRBV12-4; clone size: few; D gene: NA; CDR3 protein: CATATGGTYEQYF; CDR3 DNA: TGTGCCACCGCTACCGGGGGCACCTACGAGCAGTACTTC
J gene: TRBJ2-3; V gene: TRBV29-1; clone size: NA; D gene: NA; CDR3 protein: CSVGRATDTQYF; CDR3 DNA: TGCAGCGTTGGTAGGGCCACAGATACGCAGTATTTT
J gene: TRBJ1-2; V gene: TRBV7-2; clone size: few; D gene: NA; CDR3 protein: CASSPSQARGYGYTF; CDR3 DNA: TGTGCCAGCAGCCCTAGTCAGGCCCGCGGCTATGGCTACACCTTC
J gene: TRBJ2-3; V gene: TRBV20-1; clone size: NA; D gene: TRBD1; CDR3 protein: CGASGTGGYYPTDTQYF; CDR3 DNA: TGCGGTGCTAGTGGGACAGGGGGCTATTACCCCACAGATACGCAGTATTTT
J gene: TRBJ1-1; V gene: TRBV5-1; clone size: NA; D gene: TRBD1; CDR3 protein: CASSADRPNTEAFF; CDR3 DNA: TGCGCCAGCAGCGCGGACAGGCCGAACACTGAAGCTTTCTTT
J gene: TRBJ2-1; V gene: TRBV5-1; clone size: NA; D gene: TRBD1; CDR3 protein: CASSLLPSGTGSPNEQFF; CDR3 DNA: TGCGCCAGCAGCTTGCTTCCCTCCGGGACAGGGAGCCCTAATGAGCAGTTCTTC
J gene: TRBJ1-1; V gene: TRBV5-5; clone size: NA; D gene: NA; CDR3 protein: CASSLEGVTWGNTEAFF; CDR3 DNA: TGTGCCAGCAGCTTGGAAGGGGTAACCTGGGGGAACACTGAAGCTTTCTTT
J gene: TRBJ2-1; V gene: TRBV12-3/TRBV12-4; clone size: NA; D gene: NA; CDR3 protein: CASARGRNEQFF; CDR3 DNA: TGTGCCAGCGCCCGGGGAAGGAATGAGCAGTTCTTC
J gene: TRBJ2-1; V gene: TRBV7-3; clone size: NA; D gene: NA; CDR3 protein: CASSSGGGTLYNEQFF; CDR3 DNA: TGTGCCAGCAGCTCAGGTGGGGGTACCCTCTACAATGAGCAGTTCTTC
J gene: TRBJ2-5; V gene: TRBV2; clone size: many; D gene: TRBD1; CDR3 protein: CASIRGQQETQYF; CDR3 DNA: TGTGCCAGCATCAGGGGGCAACAAGAGACCCAGTACTTC
J gene: TRBJ1-4; V gene: TRBV29-1; clone size: NA; D gene: TRBD1; CDR3 protein: CSVGQGGYEKLFF; CDR3 DNA: TGCAGCGTTGGACAGGGTGGATACGAAAAACTGTTTTTT
J gene: TRBJ2-3; V gene: TRBV29-1; clone size: few; D gene: NA; CDR3 protein: CSVRKDSTDTQYF; CDR3 DNA: TGCAGCGTTAGAAAGGACAGCACAGATACGCAGTATTTT
J gene: TRBJ1-1; V gene: TRBV12-3/TRBV12-4; clone size: few; D gene: NA; CDR3 protein: CASSLGRGSEAFF; CDR3 DNA: TGTGCCAGCAGTTTGGGACGGGGCTCTGAAGCTTTCTTT
J gene: TRBJ1-1; V gene: TRBV7-2; clone size: NA; D gene: TRBD1; CDR3 protein: CASSIPRGRAFF; CDR3 DNA: TGTGCCAGCAGCATACCAAGGGGGCGAGCTTTCTTT
J gene: TRBJ2-5; V gene: TRBV12-3/TRBV12-4; clone size: NA; D gene: TRBD1; CDR3 protein: CASNRDSGKGQETQYF; CDR3 DNA: TGTGCCAGCAACAGGGACAGCGGAAAAGGACAAGAGACCCAGTACTTC
J gene: TRBJ1-1; V gene: TRBV18; clone size: NA; D gene: NA; CDR3 protein: CASSRTEDTEAFF; CDR3 DNA: TGTGCCAGCTCAAGAACAGAGGACACTGAAGCTTTCTTT
J gene: TRBJ2-6; V gene: TRBV4-1; clone size: many; D gene: TRBD2; CDR3 protein: CASSQQAAGVGTGANVLTF; CDR3 DNA: TGCGCCAGCAGCCAACAGGCCGCGGGGGTAGGAACTGGGGCCAACGTCCTGACTTTC
J gene: TRBJ2-7; V gene: TRBV10-3; clone size: NA; D gene: TRBD1; CDR3 protein: CAMDRFIYEQYF; CDR3 DNA: TGTGCCATGGACAGGTTCATCTACGAGCAGTACTTC
J gene: TRBJ1-1; V gene: TRBV20-1; clone size: NA; D gene: NA; CDR3 protein: CSACRAVTEAFF; CDR3 DNA: TGCAGTGCTTGCCGGGCAGTCACTGAAGCTTTCTTT
J gene: TRBJ1-1; V gene: TRBV12-3/TRBV12-4; clone size: NA; D gene: NA; CDR3 protein: CASSYREEGYTEAFF; CDR3 DNA: TGTGCCAGCAGTTACAGGGAAGAGGGCTACACTGAAGCTTTCTTT
J gene: TRBJ1-2; V gene: TRBV5-6; clone size: NA; D gene: NA; CDR3 protein: CASSMLYMTANYGYTF; CDR3 DNA: TGTGCCAGCAGCATGCTTTATATGACAGCTAACTATGGCTACACCTTC
J gene: TRBJ2-1; V gene: TRBV5-1; clone size: NA; D gene: NA; CDR3 protein: CASSSLQGRSEQFF; CDR3 DNA: TGCGCCAGCAGCAGCCTCCAGGGGAGGTCTGAGCAGTTCTTC
J gene: TRBJ2-7; V gene: TRBV15; clone size: few; D gene: NA; CDR3 protein: CATSSEYGPEYYEQYF; CDR3 DNA: TGTGCCACCAGCAGCGAATACGGGCCGGAATACTACGAGCAGTACTTC
J gene: TRBJ2-1; V gene: TRBV13; clone size: few; D gene: NA; CDR3 protein: CASSSLPSNEQFF; CDR3 DNA: TGTGCCAGCAGCTCGCTACCGTCCAATGAGCAGTTCTTC
J gene: TRBJ2-1; V gene: TRBV7-6; clone size: NA; D gene: TRBD2; CDR3 protein: CASSLDPSGAYNEQFF; CDR3 DNA: TGTGCCAGCAGCTTAGACCCTAGCGGGGCCTACAATGAGCAGTTCTTC
J gene: TRBJ1-5; V gene: TRBV6-2/TRBV6-3; clone size: NA; D gene: NA; CDR3 protein: CASSYSIPGLNQPQHF; CDR3 DNA: TGTGCCAGCAGTTACTCGATTCCAGGGTTGAATCAGCCCCAGCATTTT
J gene: TRBJ2-3; V gene: TRBV20-1; clone size: few; D gene: NA; CDR3 protein: CSASRAFGSDTQYF; CDR3 DNA: TGCAGTGCTAGTCGGGCCTTTGGTTCAGATACGCAGTATTTT
J gene: TRBJ2-5; V gene: TRBV6-6; clone size: NA; D gene: TRBD2; CDR3 protein: CASIKGLAGAETRYF; CDR3 DNA: TGTGCCAGCATCAAGGGACTAGCGGGGGCAGAGACCCGGTACTTC
J gene: TRBJ1-2; V gene: TRBV15; clone size: NA; D gene: NA; CDR3 protein: CATSRDPRAQLRYGYTF; CDR3 DNA: TGCGCCACCAGCAGAGATCCCAGGGCCCAACTCAGATATGGCTACACCTTC
J gene: TRBJ1-1; V gene: TRBV12-3/TRBV12-4; clone size: few; D gene: NA; CDR3 protein: CASSYLEGETEAFF; CDR3 DNA: TGTGCCAGCAGTTATCTCGAGGGGGAGACTGAAGCTTTCTTT
J gene: TRBJ2-1; V gene: TRBV20-1; clone size: few; D gene: NA; CDR3 protein: CSARVRATYNEQFF; CDR3 DNA: TGCAGTGCTAGAGTTAGGGCGACCTACAATGAGCAGTTCTTC
J gene: TRBJ2-3; V gene: TRBV7-2; clone size: NA; D gene: NA; CDR3 protein: CASSFNGDTTTDTRYF; CDR3 DNA: TGTGCCAGCAGCTTTAACGGGGACACCACCACAGATACGCGGTATTTT
J gene: TRBJ1-5; V gene: TRBV28; clone size: NA; D gene: NA; CDR3 protein: CASSLYQGSNQPQHF; CDR3 DNA: TGTGCCAGCAGTTTATACCAAGGGAGCAATCAGCCCCAGCATTTT
J gene: TRBJ2-5; V gene: TRBV4-1; clone size: NA; D gene: TRBD1; CDR3 protein: CASSPQGDRGQETQYF; CDR3 DNA: TGCGCCAGCAGCCCTCAAGGGGACAGAGGGCAAGAGACCCAGTACTTC
J gene: TRBJ2-5; V gene: TRBV12-3/TRBV12-4; clone size: many; D gene: NA; CDR3 protein: CASSLASTKETQYF; CDR3 DNA: TGTGCCAGCAGTTTAGCCTCTACGAAAGAGACCCAGTACTTC